This TCR beta chain stems from a study of T cell responses to AZD1222 COVID-19 vaccine. CDR1 is LGHDT, CDR2 YNNKEL, per germline (reference sequence). The V segment lost 4 bases and the J segment 5 bases; nucleotides outside the gene matches: 14. This CDR3 has 18 amino acids. Study-wide points: White British donors predominated, females outnumbered males, and clonal diversity was possibly underestimated.

This table comes from immunoSEQ multiplex PCR, and its TCRdb copy is limited to in-frame clones, with some not included. The table has approximately 100,000 clones, roughly 86% seen once. About this clone: As yet, its antigen is unknown.

The sequence was collected from an adult who received the MenACWY meningococcal vaccine as a control. The sample here was peripheral blood, taken 28 days after the second dose of the MenACWY control vaccine. The chain uses TRBV3-1 (or the pseudogene TRBV3-2) and TRBJ2-5, with 12 bases matching TRBD2. The DNA for the CDR3 is TGTGCCAGCAGCCCCCTTTCTAGCGGGGGGGCCGCGGTGGAGACCCAGTACTTC. Amino acid sequence: CASSPLSSGGAAVETQYF.